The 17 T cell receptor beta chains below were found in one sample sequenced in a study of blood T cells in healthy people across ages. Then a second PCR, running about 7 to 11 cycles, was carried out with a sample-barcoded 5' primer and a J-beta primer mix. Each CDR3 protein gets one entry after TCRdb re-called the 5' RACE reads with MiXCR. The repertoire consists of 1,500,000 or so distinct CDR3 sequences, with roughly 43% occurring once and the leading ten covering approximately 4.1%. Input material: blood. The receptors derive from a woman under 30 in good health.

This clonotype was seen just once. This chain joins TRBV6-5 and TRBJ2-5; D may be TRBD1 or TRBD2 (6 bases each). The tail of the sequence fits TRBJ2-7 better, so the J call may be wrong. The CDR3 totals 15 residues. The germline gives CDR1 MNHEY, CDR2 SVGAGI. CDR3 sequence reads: CASSYSNGGRGEQYF. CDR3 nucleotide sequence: TGTGCCAGCAGTTACTCGAATGGGGGGCGTGGCGAGCAGTACTTC.

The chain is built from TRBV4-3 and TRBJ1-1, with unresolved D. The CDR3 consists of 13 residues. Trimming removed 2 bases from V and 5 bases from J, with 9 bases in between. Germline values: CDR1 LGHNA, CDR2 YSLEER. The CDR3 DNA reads TGCGCCAGCAGCCAAAATCGTCAGACTGAAGCTTTCTTT. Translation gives CASSQNRQTEAFF.

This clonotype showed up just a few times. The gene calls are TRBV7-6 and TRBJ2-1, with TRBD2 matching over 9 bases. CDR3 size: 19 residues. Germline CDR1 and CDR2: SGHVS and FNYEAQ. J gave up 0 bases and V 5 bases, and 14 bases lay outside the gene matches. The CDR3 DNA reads TGTGCCAGCAGCGCCCTCGTTGCGGGAGGGCCGGGCTCCTACAATGAGCAGTTCTTC. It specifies CASSALVAGGPGSYNEQFF.

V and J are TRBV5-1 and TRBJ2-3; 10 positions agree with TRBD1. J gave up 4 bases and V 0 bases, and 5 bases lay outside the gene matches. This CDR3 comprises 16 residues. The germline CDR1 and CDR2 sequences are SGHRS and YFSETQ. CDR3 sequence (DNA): TGCGCCAGCAGCTTGGTGAGGACAGGGGGGGCAGATACGCAGTATTTT. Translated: CASSLVRTGGADTQYF.

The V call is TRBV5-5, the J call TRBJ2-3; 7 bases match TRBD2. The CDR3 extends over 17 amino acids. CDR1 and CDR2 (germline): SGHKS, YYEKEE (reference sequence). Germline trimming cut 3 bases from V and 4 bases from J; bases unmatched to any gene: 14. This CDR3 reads CASSSYLTSLSSDTQYF. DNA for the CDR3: TGTGCCAGCAGCTCCTACCTGACTAGCCTCAGTTCAGATACGCAGTATTTT.

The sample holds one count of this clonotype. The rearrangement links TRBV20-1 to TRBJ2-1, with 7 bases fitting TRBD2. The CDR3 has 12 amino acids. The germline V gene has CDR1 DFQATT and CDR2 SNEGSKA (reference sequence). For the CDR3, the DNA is TGCAGGCCGGGACTATCCTACAATGAGCAGTTCTTC. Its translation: CRPGLSYNEQFF.

The CDR3 sequence is CASSVASPGQGDTGELFF. CDR3 DNA: TGTGCCAGCAGCGTAGCTTCACCAGGACAGGGAGATACCGGGGAGCTGTTTTTT. The chain has TRBV9 and TRBJ2-2, with TRBD1 matching over 8 bases. Germline CDR1 and CDR2: SGDLS and YYNGEE. The CDR3 runs 18 residues. Trimming removed 0 bases from V and 5 bases from J; junction bases left unmatched: 12.

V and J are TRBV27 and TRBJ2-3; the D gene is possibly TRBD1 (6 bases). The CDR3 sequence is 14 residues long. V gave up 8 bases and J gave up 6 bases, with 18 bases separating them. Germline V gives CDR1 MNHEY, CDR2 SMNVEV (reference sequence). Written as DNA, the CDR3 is TGTGCCAGCTCCGACCGGGTTAGGGGGGATACGCAGTATTTT. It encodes CASSDRVRGDTQYF.

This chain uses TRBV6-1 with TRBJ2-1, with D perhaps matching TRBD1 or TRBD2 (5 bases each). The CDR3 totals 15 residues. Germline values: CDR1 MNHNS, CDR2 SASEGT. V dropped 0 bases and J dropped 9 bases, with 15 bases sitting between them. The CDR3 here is CASSEAGEQRSEQFF. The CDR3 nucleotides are TGTGCCAGCAGTGAAGCGGGGGAACAGCGGTCTGAGCAGTTCTTC.

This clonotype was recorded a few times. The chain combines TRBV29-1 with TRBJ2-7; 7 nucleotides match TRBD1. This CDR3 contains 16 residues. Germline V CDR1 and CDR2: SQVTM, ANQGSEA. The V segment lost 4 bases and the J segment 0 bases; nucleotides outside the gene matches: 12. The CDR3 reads CSVVGGILGSSYEQYF. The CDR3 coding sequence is TGCAGCGTTGTAGGGGGCATTCTTGGCAGCTCCTACGAGCAGTACTTC.

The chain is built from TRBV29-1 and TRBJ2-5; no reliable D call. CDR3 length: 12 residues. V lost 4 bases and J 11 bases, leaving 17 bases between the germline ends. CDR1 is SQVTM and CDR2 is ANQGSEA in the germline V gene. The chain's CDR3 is CSVGIGYNEQYF. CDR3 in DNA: TGCAGCGTTGGGATCGGGTACAATGAGCAGTACTTC.

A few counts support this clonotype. For the CDR3, the DNA is TGTGCCAGCAGCTTGGCTACTAGAAGCCATGAGCAGTTCTTC. It codes for CASSLATRSHEQFF. The rearrangement uses TRBV7-9 and TRBJ2-1; D is possibly TRBD2 (5 bases). V lost 3 bases, J lost 8 bases, and 14 bases lay in between. Per the germline V gene, CDR1 is SEHNR and CDR2 is FQNEAQ (reference sequence). The CDR3 is made up of 14 amino acids.

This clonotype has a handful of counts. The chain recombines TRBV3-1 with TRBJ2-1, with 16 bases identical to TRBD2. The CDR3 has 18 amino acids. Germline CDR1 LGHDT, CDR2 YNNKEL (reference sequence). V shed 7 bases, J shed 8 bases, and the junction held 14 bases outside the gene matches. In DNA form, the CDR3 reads TGTGCCAGCACCCCTTCGTTCGGGACTAGCGGGGGGGCCTATGAGCAGTTCTTC. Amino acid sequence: CASTPSFGTSGGAYEQFF.

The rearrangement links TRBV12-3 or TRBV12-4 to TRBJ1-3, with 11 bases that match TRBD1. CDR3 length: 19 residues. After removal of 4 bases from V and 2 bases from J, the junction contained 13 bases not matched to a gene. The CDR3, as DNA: TGTGCCAGCAGTTCCACGGGACAGGGGGATACGGTGGCTGGAAACACCATATATTTT. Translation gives CASSSTGQGDTVAGNTIYF.

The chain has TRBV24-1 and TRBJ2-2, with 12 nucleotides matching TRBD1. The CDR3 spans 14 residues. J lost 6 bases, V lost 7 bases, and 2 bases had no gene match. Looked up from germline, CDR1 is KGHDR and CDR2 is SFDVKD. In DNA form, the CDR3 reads TGTGCCACCAGGGGACAGGGGGCGTCCGGGGAGCTGTTTTTT. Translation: CATRGQGASGELFF.

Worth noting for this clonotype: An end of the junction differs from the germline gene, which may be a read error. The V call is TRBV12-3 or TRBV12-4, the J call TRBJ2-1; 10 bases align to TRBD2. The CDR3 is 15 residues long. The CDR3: CARSFTSGVDNEQFF. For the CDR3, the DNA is TGTGCCCGCAGTTTTACTAGCGGGGTTGACAATGAGCAGTTCTTC.

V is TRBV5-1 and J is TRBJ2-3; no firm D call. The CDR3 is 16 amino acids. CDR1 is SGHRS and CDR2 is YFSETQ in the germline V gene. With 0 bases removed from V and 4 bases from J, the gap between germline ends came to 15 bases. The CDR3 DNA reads TGCGCCAGCAGCTTGGGTGGCCCCTCTACCGCAGATACGCAGTATTTT. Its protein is CASSLGGPSTADTQYF.